This T cell receptor beta chain was identified in a study of T cells in Graves' hyperthyroidism and ophthalmopathy. Trimming removed 5 bases from V and 8 bases from J; junction bases left unmatched: 9. The CDR3 is 14 amino acids. Germline CDR1 SGHRS, CDR2 YFSETQ. Amplified TCR beta CDR3 regions derived from RNA transcripts. During a first-round RT-PCR of the TCR CDR3, the HTBI primer set was used. TCRdb recomputed calls from the multiplex PCR reads with MiXCR, one row per CDR3 protein. The sample records more than 300,000 distinct CDR3 sequences, around 14% being singletons. This clonotype occurred many times.

The chain joins TRBV5-1 to TRBJ1-4; 7 bases map to TRBD1. Sequenced input: blood. This receptor was obtained from a woman in her sixties with Graves' hyperthyroidism. In DNA form, the CDR3 reads TGCGCCAGCAGACCCACAGGGGCGGAGGAAAAACTGTTTTTT. Residues: CASRPTGAEEKLFF. Together with reference TRBV5-1 and TRBJ1-4, the CDR3 gives the full variable domain: KAGVTQTPRYLIKTRGQQVTLSCSPISGHRSVSWYQQTPGQGLQFLFEYFSETQRNKGNFPGRFSGRQFSNSRSEMNVSTLELGDSALYLCASRPTGAEEKLFFGSGTQLSVL.